A single sample gave rise to the 21 T cell receptor beta chains below, sequenced in a study of Tregs in tolerant kidney transplant recipients. CFSE-labeled recipient PBMCs were cultured approximately 6 days with irradiated graft donor PBMCs, then FACS-sorted. These receptors have no known antigen. Measured with immunoSEQ multiplex PCR; TCRdb has only the in-frame clones, and not every one. Recorded for this sample: over 2,000 clones. The source was CD8+ T cells from blood cultured with allogeneic cells, collected before the transplant. The receptors were sampled from a human patient who received a combined kidney and bone marrow transplant.

This clone is identified as medium-sized (0.01 to 0.1%) from frequency. Read sequence stops 3 residues before the CDR3 end, and the germline J gene provides the missing end. The chain is built from TRBV7-6 and TRBJ2-7, with a weak D call TRBD1 (5 bases). V lost 4 bases and J lost 5, with 12 bases in between. The CDR3 consists of 13 residues. The germline V gene has CDR1 SGHVS and CDR2 FNYEAQ. The CDR3 spells CASSYRFGDEQYF. Partial CDR3 DNA: TGTGCCAGCAGCTACAGGTTTGGGGACGAG.

About this clone itself: The observed sequence ends 3 residues before the CDR3 terminus, with the missing tail filled in from the germline J gene. The genes are TRBV12-3 or TRBV12-4 and TRBJ1-2; 9 bases agree with TRBD1. This CDR3 is built from 14 residues. CDR3 loop: CASSLGTGTSGYTF. Incomplete CDR3 DNA: TGTGCCAGCAGTTTGGGGACAGGGACTTCGGGC.

Worth noting for this clone: The read comes to an end 3 residues before the CDR3 does, leaving the germline J gene to fill in the end. The rearrangement links TRBV20-1 to TRBJ2-1; 7 bases fit TRBD2. The CDR3 consists of 15 residues. J was trimmed by 0 bases and V by 5 bases; bases with no gene match: 7. The germline CDR1 and CDR2 sequences are DFQATT and SNEGSKA (reference sequence). Incomplete CDR3 DNA: TGCAGTGCTCCAGGTGTAGCGGGCTCCTACAATGAG. Its translation is CSAPGVAGSYNE. The CDR3, in full, reads CSAPGVAGSYNEQFF.

Concerning this clone itself: Read data end 3 residues before the CDR3 end; the end is taken from the germline J gene. The chain uses TRBV12-3 or TRBV12-4 and TRBJ1-2, with 7 bases aligning to TRBD1. The CDR3 covers 14 residues. With V trimmed by 7 bases and J by 5 bases, 10 bases remained unmatched. CDR3 bases read: TGTGCCAGCACCGGACCGGGACAGAGTTATGGC. Amino acids: CASTGPGQSYG. The entire CDR3 is CASTGPGQSYGYTF.

The CDR3 here is CASSLQGSYEQYF. The part of the CDR3 DNA that was read is TGTGCCAGCAGCCTACAGGGCTCCTACGAG. The chain joins TRBV11-2 to TRBJ2-7; possible D gene TRBD1, 6 bases. The read finishes 3 residues shy of the CDR3 end, and the germline J gene is used to complete it. Trimming cost V 5 bases and J 0 bases, with 8 bases left between them. CDR1 is SGHAT, CDR2 FQNNGV, per germline. CDR3 size: 13 residues. Full variable domain (outside the CDR3, taken from reference TRBV11-2 and TRBJ2-7): EAGVAQSPRYKIIEKRQSVAFWCNPISGHATLYWYQQILGQGPKLLIQFQNNGVVDDSQLPKDRFSAERLKGVDSTLKIQPAKLEDSAVYLCASSLQGSYEQYFGPGTRLTVT.

This clone counts as medium-sized (0.01 to 0.1%) by frequency. The read terminates 3 residues before the CDR3 end, so the remaining end is supplied by the germline J gene. This rearrangement joins TRBV9 to TRBJ1-2, with no clear D. Per germline, CDR1 SGDLS and CDR2 YYNGEE. Trimming cost V 0 bases and J 5 bases, with 14 bases left between them. The CDR3 is 15 amino acids. The CDR3 DNA, read in part, is TGTGCCAGCAGCGTAGCCCCGGAGAAGGGTTATGGC. Its protein is CASSVAPEKGYG. The complete CDR3 reads CASSVAPEKGYGYTF.

By frequency, this clone registers medium-sized. The CDR3 end is not reached by the read, which stops 3 residues before it; the germline J gene fills it in. The chain uses TRBV7-9 and TRBJ2-2, with D possibly being TRBD1 (5 bases). Germline V CDR1 and CDR2: SEHNR, FQNEAQ (reference sequence). CDR3 size: 14 residues. V was trimmed by 4 bases and J by 6 bases, leaving 12 bases between them. The CDR3 sequence is CASSWGQWAGELFF. CDR3 DNA (partial): TGTGCCAGCAGCTGGGGCCAATGGGCCGGGGAG. Using reference TRBV7-9 and TRBJ2-2 for the parts outside the CDR3, the full variable domain is DTGVSQNPRHKITKRGQNVTFRCDPISEHNRLYWYRQTLGQGPEFLTYFQNEAQLEKSRLLSDRFSAERPKGSFSTLEIQRTEQGDSAMYLCASSWGQWAGELFFGEGSRLTVL.

Frequency places this clone as medium-sized (0.01 to 0.1%). The CDR3 end lies 3 residues beyond the end of the read and is filled in from the germline J gene. The chain employs TRBV29-1 and TRBJ2-3, with D possibly TRBD1 on 5 matching bases. Germline V gene sequence: CDR1 SQVTM, CDR2 ANQGSEA. V was shortened by 4 bases and J by 6 bases, with 5 bases between the two germline ends. This CDR3 is 10 amino acids long. CDR3 DNA, as far as it was read: TGCAGCGTTGCAGGGGATACG. This codes for CSVAGDT. The complete CDR3 reads CSVAGDTQYF.

This clone ranks as large in terms of frequency. From the germline J gene comes the end of the CDR3, since the read stops 3 residues before it. The V gene is TRBV4-1, the J gene TRBJ1-6; TRBD1 is a possible D gene (6 bases). V lost 3 bases and J 7 bases, leaving 13 bases between the germline ends. Germline assignment: CDR1 MGHRA and CDR2 YSYEKL. The CDR3 has 15 residues. The CDR3 sequence: CASSHLQGLNSPLHF. The covered CDR3 bases are TGCGCCAGCAGCCATCTTCAGGGGTTGAATTCACCC.

This clone is identified as large from frequency. Read coverage stops 3 residues before the CDR3 terminus; the germline J gene supplies the remainder. V usage is TRBV13 and J usage is TRBJ1-1; D is ambiguous. The CDR3 has 16 amino acids. V lost 0 bases, J lost 0 bases, and 11 bases lay in between. The germline V gene encodes CDR1 PRHDT and CDR2 FYEKMQ (reference sequence). CDR3 protein: CASSLGRGFMNTEAFF. Incomplete CDR3 DNA: TGTGCCAGCAGCTTAGGCAGAGGTTTCATGAACACTGAA.

About this clone: The CDR3 end is not reached by the read, which stops 3 residues before it; the germline J gene fills it in. The genes are TRBV11-2 and TRBJ2-7, with 9 nucleotides matching TRBD1. J gave up 2 bases and V 3 bases, and 2 bases lay outside the gene matches. The CDR3 has 14 residues. Germline V gene sequence: CDR1 SGHAT, CDR2 FQNNGV. The CDR3 sequence is CASSFGQGPYEQYF. The part of the CDR3 DNA that was read is TGTGCCAGCAGCTTCGGACAGGGGCCCTACGAG.

About this clone itself: The read stops 3 residues short of the end of the CDR3; the missing end is completed from the germline J gene. The gene calls are TRBV20-1 and TRBJ2-5, with TRBD1 matching over 10 bases. Unmatched junction bases numbered 9, after V lost 5 bases and J lost 6 bases. The CDR3 has 14 residues. Germline CDR1 is DFQATT and CDR2 is SNEGSKA (reference sequence). CDR3 protein: CSADLWDRGQTQYF. The DNA read from the CDR3 is TGCAGTGCTGACCTCTGGGACAGGGGACAGACC.

This clone shows up as large by frequency. The CDR3 is cut off 3 residues early in the read; its end comes from the germline J gene. This rearrangement joins TRBV7-8 to TRBJ2-3, with 10 nucleotides matching TRBD2. Germline V gene lookup returns CDR1 SGHVS and CDR2 FQNEAQ. The CDR3 is 14 amino acids. J was trimmed by 5 bases and V by 4 bases; bases with no gene match: 3. CDR3 amino acids: CASSYGLAVDTQYF. The part of the CDR3 DNA that was read is TGTGCCAGCAGCTACGGACTAGCGGTAGATACG. Filled out from reference TRBV7-8 and TRBJ2-3, the complete variable domain reads GAGVSQSPRYKVAKRGQDVALRCDPISGHVSLFWYQQALGQGPEFLTYFQNEAQLDKSGLPSDRFFAERPEGSVSTLKIQRTQQEDSAVYLCASSYGLAVDTQYFGPGTRLTVL.

According to its frequency, this clone is medium-sized. The sequence runs out 3 residues before the end of the CDR3; the remainder is reconstructed from the germline J gene. The chain uses TRBV29-1 and TRBJ2-3; a weak D match, TRBD1 (5 bases). This CDR3 region has 19 residues. Germline-derived CDR1 and CDR2 are SQVTM and ANQGSEA. Trimming stripped 1 base from V and 1 base from J, with 24 bases between. CDR3 bases read: TGCAGCGTTGAAGCCCTGACAGTGATCAGCCGTCCCGGCACAGATACG. It specifies CSVEALTVISRPGTDT. The whole CDR3 is CSVEALTVISRPGTDTQYF.

Frequency places this clone as medium-sized. The missing CDR3 end, 3 residues past where the read stops, is filled in from the germline J gene. V gene TRBV2 combines with J gene TRBJ2-2; 11 bases align to TRBD2. The CDR3 totals 16 residues. V lost 7 bases, J lost 5 bases, and 9 bases stayed unmatched. Germline V gives CDR1 SNHLY, CDR2 FYNNEI. The CDR3 sequence: CASIGEGLAATGELFF. CDR3 DNA (partial): TGTGCCAGCATCGGGGAGGGACTAGCGGCAACCGGGGAG.

Its frequency marks this clone as medium-sized. The CDR3 extends 3 residues past the end of the read, so its final part is completed from the germline J gene. The chain employs TRBV7-8 and TRBJ1-5; a weak D match, TRBD1 (6 bases). Germline values: CDR1 SGHVS, CDR2 FQNEAQ. The CDR3 covers 16 residues. V was trimmed by 5 bases and J by 3 bases, leaving 17 bases between them. CDR3 region: CASSVDSGGTNQPQHF. The part of the CDR3 DNA that was read is TGTGCCAGCAGCGTGGACAGTGGAGGAACCAATCAGCCC.

Comment on this clone: Coverage ceases 3 residues before the CDR3 finishes, and the germline J gene fills in the end. V usage is TRBV27 and J usage is TRBJ1-2, with D perhaps TRBD1 (6 bases). Per the germline V gene, CDR1 is MNHEY and CDR2 is SMNVEV (reference sequence). The CDR3 is 13 amino acids. V was trimmed by 8 bases and J by 4 bases, leaving 14 bases between them. The part of the CDR3 DNA that was read is TGTGCCAGCGGGTGGGGACAAGCCTATGGC. Translating gives CASGWGQAYG. From start to end, the CDR3 is CASGWGQAYGYTF.

Comments on this clone: The CDR3 goes on 3 residues after the read ends, and that part is filled in from the germline J gene. The chain links TRBV10-3 to TRBJ1-5; 9 nucleotides agree with TRBD1. Losses at the gene ends were 2 bases for V and 1 base for J; bases not matched to a gene: 3. Per the germline V gene, CDR1 is ENHRY and CDR2 is SYGVKD. CDR3 length: 16 residues. The CDR3 DNA, read in part, is TGTGCCATCAGTGAGGGACAGGGGCCCAGCAATCAGCCC. It encodes CAISEGQGPSNQP. Given in full, the CDR3 is CAISEGQGPSNQPQHF.

Measured by frequency, this clone is medium-sized. The read gets to within 3 residues of the CDR3 end, and the germline J gene fills in the rest. The chain is built from TRBV30 and TRBJ1-2, with D possibly being TRBD1 (6 bases). Trimming took off 4 bases at V and 0 bases at J, with 12 bases between the two ends. This CDR3 has 14 amino acids. Germline assignment: CDR1 GTSNPN and CDR2 SVGIG (reference sequence). CDR3 amino acids: CAWISRDTNYGYTF. The DNA read from the CDR3 is TGTGCCTGGATTAGCCGGGACACTAACTATGGC.

This clone registers medium-sized by frequency. The CDR3: CASSEAGFGVAGEKLFF. The sequenced part of the CDR3 DNA is TGTGCCAGCAGTGAAGCAGGGTTCGGGGTTGCAGGTGAAAAA. V is TRBV2 and J is TRBJ1-4; the D is unclear. The CDR3 goes on 3 residues after the read ends, and that part is filled in from the germline J gene. Trimming removed 0 bases at V and 7 bases at J, with 18 bases between. This CDR3 is 17 amino acids long. Per germline, CDR1 SNHLY and CDR2 FYNNEI.

Concerning this clone itself: The DNA ends 3 residues before the CDR3 does, and the rest of the CDR3 is filled in from the germline J gene. This chain joins TRBV13 and TRBJ2-2; tentatively, D is TRBD2 (5 bases). Germline V lookup: CDR1 PRHDT, CDR2 FYEKMQ (reference sequence). V shed 2 bases and J shed 5 bases, with 6 bases lying between them. The CDR3 length is 13 residues. CDR3 region: CASSLRGTGELFF. The CDR3 bases that were read are TGTGCCAGCAGCTTACGAGGGACCGGGGAG.